This T cell receptor (beta chain) came from a study of T cells in Graves' hyperthyroidism and ophthalmopathy. V gave up 1 base and J gave up 2 bases, with 20 bases separating them. The CDR3 runs to 18 residues. Germline CDR1 LGHDT, CDR2 YNNKEL (reference sequence). This clonotype was counted between two and nine times. Diagnostic assessment was based on clinical symptoms, serum thyroxine and TRAb, thyroid ultrasound and orbital computed tomography. RNA transcripts served as the template for amplifying TCR beta CDR3 regions. When the TCR CDR3 underwent first-round RT-PCR, the HTBI primer set was used. From the multiplex PCR reads, TCRdb called clonotypes with MiXCR, one entry per CDR3 protein. The repertoire has about 640,000 distinct CDR3 sequences, around 21% of them found once; the top ten carry more than 30%.

The material sequenced was blood. The TCR originated in a man under 40 with Graves' ophthalmopathy. The chain employs TRBV3-1 and TRBJ1-2; D gene ambiguous. The CDR3 nucleotides read TGTGCCAGCAGCCAAGGCACATGGAGACTTCGCTTCAACTATGGCTACACCTTC. Residues: CASSQGTWRLRFNYGYTF.